The text below deals with one T cell receptor (beta chain). Its cognate antigen is unknown. The data were taken from a study of blood T cells in healthy people across ages. Study-level information: Capture via template switching afforded approximately one barcoded beta molecule per two T cells. Study-wide points: Across the age range, TCR beta diversity per million T cells fell in a roughly linear way.

V was cut by 3 bases and J by 1 base, with 15 bases left in between. The length of the CDR3 is 15 residues. Germline V gives CDR1 GTSNPN, CDR2 SVGIG (reference sequence). Samples each had at least 5.5 micrograms of total RNA extracted. PCR was performed a second time for about 7 to 11 cycles using a sample-barcoded 5' primer and a J-beta primer mix. Tags on each cDNA molecule came from a template-switch adaptor with 12 random nucleotides. MiXCR, run by TCRdb on the 5' RACE reads, gives a single entry per CDR3 protein. This sample has about 570,000 distinct CDR3 sequences, with approximately 30% found just once.

This clonotype originated in a woman in her 70s in good health. The specimen was blood. This chain joins TRBV30 and TRBJ1-1, with D possibly TRBD1 on 5 matching bases. DNA for the CDR3: TGTGCCTGGAGGAGACCGGGACCGAGGAACACTGAAGCTTTCTTT. Translation gives CAWRRPGPRNTEAFF.